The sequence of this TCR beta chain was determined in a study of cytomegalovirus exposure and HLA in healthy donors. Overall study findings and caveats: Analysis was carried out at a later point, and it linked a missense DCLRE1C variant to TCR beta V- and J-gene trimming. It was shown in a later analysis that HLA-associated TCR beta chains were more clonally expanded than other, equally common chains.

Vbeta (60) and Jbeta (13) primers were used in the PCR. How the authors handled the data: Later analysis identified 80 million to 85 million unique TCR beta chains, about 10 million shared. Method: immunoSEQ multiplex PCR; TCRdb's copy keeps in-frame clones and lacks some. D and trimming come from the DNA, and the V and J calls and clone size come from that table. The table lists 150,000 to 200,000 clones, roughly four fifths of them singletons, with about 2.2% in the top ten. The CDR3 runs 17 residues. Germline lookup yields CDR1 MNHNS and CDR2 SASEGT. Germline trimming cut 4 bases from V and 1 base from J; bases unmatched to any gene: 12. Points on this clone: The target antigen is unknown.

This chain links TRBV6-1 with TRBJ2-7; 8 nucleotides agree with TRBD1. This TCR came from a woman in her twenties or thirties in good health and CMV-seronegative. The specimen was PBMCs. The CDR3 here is CASSAAVADRASYEQYF. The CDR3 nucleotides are TGTGCCAGCAGTGCAGCAGTAGCGGACAGGGCGTCCTACGAGCAGTACTTC.